This TCR beta chain derives from a study of cytomegalovirus exposure and HLA in healthy donors. This PCR relied on a set of 60 Vbeta primers and 13 Jbeta primers. TCRdb's table, derived via immunoSEQ multiplex PCR, lists solely in-frame clones and lacks some. The table lists more than 100,000 clones, 74% of them singletons. V shed 1 base and J 2 bases; nucleotides not matched to a gene: 10. CDR1 SGHTA and CDR2 FQGNSA come from the germline V gene. The length of the CDR3 is 19 residues. The sequencing input was PBMCs. The chain has TRBV7-2 and TRBJ2-4; 11 nucleotides align to TRBD2. The TCR was taken from a woman aged 45-60 years in good health and CMV-seropositive. The CDR3 nucleotides are TGTGCCAGCAGCTTAGTACTTAGCGGGGGGGCCTTATCCAAAAACATTCAGTACTTC. This encodes CASSLVLSGGALSKNIQYF.